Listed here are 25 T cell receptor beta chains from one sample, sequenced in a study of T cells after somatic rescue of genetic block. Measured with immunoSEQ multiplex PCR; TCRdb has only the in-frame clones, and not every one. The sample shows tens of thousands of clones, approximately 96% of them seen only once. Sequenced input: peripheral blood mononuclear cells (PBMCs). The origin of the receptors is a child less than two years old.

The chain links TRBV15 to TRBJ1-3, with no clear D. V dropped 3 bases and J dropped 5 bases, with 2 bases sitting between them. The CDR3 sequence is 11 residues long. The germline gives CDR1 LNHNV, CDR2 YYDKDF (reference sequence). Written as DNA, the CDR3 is TGTGCCACCAGCAGGAGAAACACCATATATTTT. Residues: CATSRRNTIYF.

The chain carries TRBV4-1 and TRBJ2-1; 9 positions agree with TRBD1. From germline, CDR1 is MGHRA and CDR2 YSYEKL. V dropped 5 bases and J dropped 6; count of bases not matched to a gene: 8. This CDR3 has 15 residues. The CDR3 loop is CASSGTGQGTNEQFF. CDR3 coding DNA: TGCGCCAGCAGCGGCACGGGACAGGGAACCAATGAGCAGTTCTTC.

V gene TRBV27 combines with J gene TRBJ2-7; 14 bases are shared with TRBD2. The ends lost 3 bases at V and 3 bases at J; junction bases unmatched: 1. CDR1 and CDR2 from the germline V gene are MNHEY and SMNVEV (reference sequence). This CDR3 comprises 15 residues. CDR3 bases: TGTGCCAGCAGTTTTGGGACTAGCGGGAGCTACGAGCAGTACTTC. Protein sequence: CASSFGTSGSYEQYF.

This chain's CDR3 is CASSPPGQGGELFF. DNA of the CDR3: TGTGCCAGCAGTCCCCCCGGGCAGGGCGGGGAGCTGTTTTTT. The chain combines TRBV6-5 with TRBJ2-2; possible D gene TRBD1, 5 bases. Deletions cut 5 bases from V and 7 bases from J, with 14 bases between. Germline CDR1 and CDR2: MNHEY and SVGAGI. CDR3 length: 14 residues.

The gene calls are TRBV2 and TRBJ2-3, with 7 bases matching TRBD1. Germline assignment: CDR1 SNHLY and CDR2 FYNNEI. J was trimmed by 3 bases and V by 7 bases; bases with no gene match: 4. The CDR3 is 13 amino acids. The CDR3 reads CASTRGPTDTQYF. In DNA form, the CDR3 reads TGTGCCAGCACAAGGGGGCCGACAGATACGCAGTATTTT.

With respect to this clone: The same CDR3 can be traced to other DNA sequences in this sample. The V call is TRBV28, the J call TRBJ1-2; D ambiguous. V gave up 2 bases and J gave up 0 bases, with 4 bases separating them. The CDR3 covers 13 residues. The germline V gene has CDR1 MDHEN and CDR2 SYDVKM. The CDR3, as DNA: TGTGCCAGCAGTTTAGGCACTAACTATGGCTACACCTTC. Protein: CASSLGTNYGYTF.

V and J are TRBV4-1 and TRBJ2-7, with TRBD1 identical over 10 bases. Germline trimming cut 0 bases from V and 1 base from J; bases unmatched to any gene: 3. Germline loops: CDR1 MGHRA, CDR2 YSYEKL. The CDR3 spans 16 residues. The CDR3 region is CASSQDKDRGSYEQYF. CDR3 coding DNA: TGCGCCAGCAGCCAAGATAAGGACAGGGGGTCCTACGAGCAGTACTTC.

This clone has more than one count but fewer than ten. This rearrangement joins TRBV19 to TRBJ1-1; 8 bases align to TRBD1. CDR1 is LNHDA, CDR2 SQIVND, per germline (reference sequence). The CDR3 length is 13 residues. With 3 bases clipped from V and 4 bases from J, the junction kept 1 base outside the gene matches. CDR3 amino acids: CASSIDRGTEAFF. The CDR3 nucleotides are TGTGCCAGTAGTATCGACAGGGGCACTGAAGCTTTCTTT.

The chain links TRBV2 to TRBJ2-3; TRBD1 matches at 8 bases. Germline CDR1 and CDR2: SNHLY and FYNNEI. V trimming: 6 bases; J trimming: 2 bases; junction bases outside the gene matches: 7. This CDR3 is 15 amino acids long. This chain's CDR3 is CASSGQGAPTDTQYF. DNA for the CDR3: TGTGCCAGCAGCGGCCAGGGGGCGCCCACAGATACGCAGTATTTT.

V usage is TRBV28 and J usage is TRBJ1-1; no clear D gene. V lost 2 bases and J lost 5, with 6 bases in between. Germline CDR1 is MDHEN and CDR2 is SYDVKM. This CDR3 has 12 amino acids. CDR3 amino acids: CASSLMGTEAFF. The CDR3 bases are TGTGCCAGCAGTTTAATGGGGACTGAAGCTTTCTTT. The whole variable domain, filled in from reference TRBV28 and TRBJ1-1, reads DVKVTQSSRYLVKRTGEKVFLECVQDMDHENMFWYRQDPGLGLRLIYFSYDVKMKEKGDIPEGYSVSREKKERFSLILESASTNQTSMYLCASSLMGTEAFFGQGTRLTVV.

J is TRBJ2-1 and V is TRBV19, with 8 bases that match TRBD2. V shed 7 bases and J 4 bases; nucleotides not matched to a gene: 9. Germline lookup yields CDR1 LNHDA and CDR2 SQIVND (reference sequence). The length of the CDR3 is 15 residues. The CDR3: CASIPTSGAYNEQFF. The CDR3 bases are TGTGCCAGTATTCCCACTAGCGGAGCATACAATGAGCAGTTCTTC.

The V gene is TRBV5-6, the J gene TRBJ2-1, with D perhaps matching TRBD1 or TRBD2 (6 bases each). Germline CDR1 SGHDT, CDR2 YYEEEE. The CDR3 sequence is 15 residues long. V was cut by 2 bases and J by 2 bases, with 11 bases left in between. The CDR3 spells CASSFWGAAYNEQFF. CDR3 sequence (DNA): TGTGCCAGCAGCTTCTGGGGGGCGGCCTACAATGAGCAGTTCTTC.

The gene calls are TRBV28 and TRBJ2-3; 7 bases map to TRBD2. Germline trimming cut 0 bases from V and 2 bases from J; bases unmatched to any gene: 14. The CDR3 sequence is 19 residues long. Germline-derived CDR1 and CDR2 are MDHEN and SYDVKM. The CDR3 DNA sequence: TGTGCCAGCAGTTTATGCAGGGTAGCGGGTAGGAACTTCACAGATACGCAGTATTTT. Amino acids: CASSLCRVAGRNFTDTQYF. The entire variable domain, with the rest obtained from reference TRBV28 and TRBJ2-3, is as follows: DVKVTQSSRYLVKRTGEKVFLECVQDMDHENMFWYRQDPGLGLRLIYFSYDVKMKEKGDIPEGYSVSREKKERFSLILESASTNQTSMYLCASSLCRVAGRNFTDTQYFGPGTRLTVL.

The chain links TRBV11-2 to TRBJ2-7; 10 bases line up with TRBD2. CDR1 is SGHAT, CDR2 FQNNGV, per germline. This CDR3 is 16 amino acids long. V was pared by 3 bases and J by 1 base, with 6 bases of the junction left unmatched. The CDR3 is CASSLSLAGVSYEQYF. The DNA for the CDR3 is TGTGCCAGCAGCTTGTCGCTAGCGGGAGTTTCCTACGAGCAGTACTTC.

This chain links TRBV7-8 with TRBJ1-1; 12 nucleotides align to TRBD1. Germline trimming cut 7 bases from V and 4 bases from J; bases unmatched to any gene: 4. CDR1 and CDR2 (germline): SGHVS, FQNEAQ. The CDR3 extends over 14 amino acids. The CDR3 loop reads CASTRDRGRTEAFF. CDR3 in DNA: TGTGCCAGCACCCGGGACAGGGGGCGCACTGAAGCTTTCTTT.

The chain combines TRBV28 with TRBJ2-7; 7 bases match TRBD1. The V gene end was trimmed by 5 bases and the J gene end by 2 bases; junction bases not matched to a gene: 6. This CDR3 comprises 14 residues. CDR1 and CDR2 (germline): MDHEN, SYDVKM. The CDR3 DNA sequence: TGTGCCAGCAGTCCCGGGACAGTACCCTACGAGCAGTACTTC. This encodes CASSPGTVPYEQYF.

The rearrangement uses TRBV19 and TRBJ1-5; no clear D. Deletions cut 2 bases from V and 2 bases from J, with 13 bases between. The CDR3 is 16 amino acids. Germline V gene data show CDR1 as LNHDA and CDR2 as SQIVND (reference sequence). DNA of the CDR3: TGTGCCAGTAGTATATTGTCGCTGGTGGGCAATCAGCCCCAGCATTTT. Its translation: CASSILSLVGNQPQHF.

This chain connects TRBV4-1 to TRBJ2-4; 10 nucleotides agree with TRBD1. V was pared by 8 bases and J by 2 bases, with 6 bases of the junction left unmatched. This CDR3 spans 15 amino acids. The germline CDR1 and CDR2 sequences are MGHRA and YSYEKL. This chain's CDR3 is CASRDRGISKNIQYF. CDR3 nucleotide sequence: TGCGCCAGCCGGGACAGGGGAATTTCCAAAAACATTCAGTACTTC.

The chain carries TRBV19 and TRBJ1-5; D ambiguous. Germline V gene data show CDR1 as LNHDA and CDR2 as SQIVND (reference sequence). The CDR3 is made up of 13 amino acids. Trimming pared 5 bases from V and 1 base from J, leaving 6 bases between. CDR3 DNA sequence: TGTGCCAGTAGTGCTGTGAGCAATCAGCCCCAGCATTTT. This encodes CASSAVSNQPQHF.

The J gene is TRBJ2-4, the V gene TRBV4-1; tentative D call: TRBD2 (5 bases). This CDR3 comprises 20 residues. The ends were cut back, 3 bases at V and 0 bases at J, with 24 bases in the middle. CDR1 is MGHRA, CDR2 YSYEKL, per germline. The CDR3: CASSHPRIALAPLAKNIQYF. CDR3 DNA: TGCGCCAGCAGCCATCCAAGAATAGCCCTAGCACCACTAGCCAAAAACATTCAGTACTTC.

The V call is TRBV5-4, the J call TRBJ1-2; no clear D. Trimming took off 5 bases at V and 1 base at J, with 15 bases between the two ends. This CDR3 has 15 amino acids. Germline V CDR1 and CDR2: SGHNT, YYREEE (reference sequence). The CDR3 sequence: CASSSAGGVNYGYTF. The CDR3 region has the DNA TGTGCCAGCAGTTCGGCAGGAGGCGTTAACTATGGCTACACCTTC.

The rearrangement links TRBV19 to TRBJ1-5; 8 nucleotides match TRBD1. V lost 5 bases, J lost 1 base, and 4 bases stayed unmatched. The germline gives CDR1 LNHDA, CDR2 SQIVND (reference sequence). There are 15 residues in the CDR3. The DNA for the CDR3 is TGTGCCAGTAGTGACCAGGGGGCCAGCAATCAGCCCCAGCATTTT. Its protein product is CASSDQGASNQPQHF.

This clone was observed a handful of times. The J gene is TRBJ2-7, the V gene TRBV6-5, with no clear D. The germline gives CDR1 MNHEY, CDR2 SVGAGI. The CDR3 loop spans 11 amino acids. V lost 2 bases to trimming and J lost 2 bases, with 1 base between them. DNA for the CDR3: TGTGCCAGCAGTTACACCTACGAGCAGTACTTC. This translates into CASSYTYEQYF.

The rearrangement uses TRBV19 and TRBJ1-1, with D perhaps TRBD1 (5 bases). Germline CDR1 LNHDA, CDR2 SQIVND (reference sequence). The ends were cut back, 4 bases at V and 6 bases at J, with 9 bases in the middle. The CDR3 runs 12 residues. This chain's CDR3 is CASSTGGAEAFF. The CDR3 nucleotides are TGTGCCAGTAGTACGGGGGGGGCTGAAGCTTTCTTT.

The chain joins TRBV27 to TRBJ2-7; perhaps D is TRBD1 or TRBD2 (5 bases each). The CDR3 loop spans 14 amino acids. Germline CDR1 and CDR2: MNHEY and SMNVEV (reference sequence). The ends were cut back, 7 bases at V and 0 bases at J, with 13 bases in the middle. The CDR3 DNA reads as TGTGCCAGCAAGGGGCGGGTGAACTCCTACGAGCAGTACTTC. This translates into CASKGRVNSYEQYF.